These 8 T cell receptor beta chains share one sample of origin, sequenced in a study of T cell responses to AZD1222 COVID-19 vaccine. Only in-frame clones appear in the TCRdb table, and some are missing; sequencing was by immunoSEQ multiplex PCR. The repertoire holds some 91,000 clones, with around 86% as singletons. The source material was peripheral blood, sampled on day 0 of AZD1222 vaccination. All receptors derive from an adult in good health.

The chain has TRBV27 and TRBJ1-4; 8 positions agree with TRBD1. The V and J ends lost 4 bases and 8 bases, in that order; junction bases with no gene match: 6. Germline loops: CDR1 MNHEY, CDR2 SMNVEV (reference sequence). The CDR3 is made up of 14 amino acids. The chain's CDR3 is CASSSDRAREKLFF. CDR3 DNA sequence: TGTGCCAGCAGTTCGGACAGGGCAAGGGAAAAACTGTTTTTT.

The chain couples TRBV27 to TRBJ1-1; 8 positions agree with TRBD1. Germline trimming cut 6 bases from V and 5 bases from J; bases unmatched to any gene: 8. This CDR3 spans 14 amino acids. The germline CDR1 and CDR2 sequences are MNHEY and SMNVEV (reference sequence). CDR3 amino acids: CASRSHTGGTEAFF. CDR3 sequence (DNA): TGTGCCAGCAGGTCCCATACAGGGGGAACTGAAGCTTTCTTT.

This sequence joins TRBV27 and TRBJ2-7; D call uncertain. In germline, CDR1 is MNHEY, CDR2 SMNVEV (reference sequence). Trimming shortened V by 7 bases and J by 0 bases, and 10 bases separated the two germline ends. This CDR3 comprises 13 residues. Written as DNA, the CDR3 is TGTGCCAGCAAACAAGGCTACTCCTACGAGCAGTACTTC. Its protein is CASKQGYSYEQYF.

This chain links TRBV5-4 with TRBJ1-2, with D unclear. Germline V gene lookup returns CDR1 SGHNT and CDR2 YYREEE (reference sequence). Trimming stripped 1 base from V and 1 base from J, with 8 bases between. There are 14 residues in the CDR3. CDR3 DNA sequence: TGTGCCAGCAGCTTGTTCGGGGATAACTATGGCTACACCTTC. Translation: CASSLFGDNYGYTF. The full variable domain, in which reference TRBV5-4 and TRBJ1-2 provide the parts outside the CDR3, is ETGVTQSPTHLIKTRGQQVTLRCSSQSGHNTVSWYQQALGQGPQFIFQYYREEENGRGNFPPRFSGLQFPNYSSELNVNALELDDSALYLCASSLFGDNYGYTFGSGTRLTVV.

In its sample, this clone was seen a few times. The genes are TRBV18 and TRBJ1-2, with D possibly being TRBD1 (6 bases). The V end lost 2 bases, the J end lost 5 bases, and 15 bases lay between the germline ends. This CDR3 is 15 amino acids long. Germline V gene data show CDR1 as KGHSH and CDR2 as LQKENI. CDR3 in DNA: TGTGCCAGCTCACCAACAGCCATGGGGGCATATGGCTACACCTTC. Its translation: CASSPTAMGAYGYTF.

The V gene is TRBV5-1, the J gene TRBJ1-2; 9 nucleotides agree with TRBD1. Trimming at V came to 0 bases and at J to 4 bases, leaving 10 bases not matched to a gene. Germline lookup yields CDR1 SGHRS and CDR2 YFSETQ. The CDR3 totals 17 residues. Written as DNA, the CDR3 is TGCGCCAGCAGCTTGGAAACAGGGGGCGGATGGTCCTATGGCTACACCTTC. The encoded protein is CASSLETGGGWSYGYTF.

J is TRBJ1-2 and V is TRBV29-1, with D hard to call. The germline V gene encodes CDR1 SQVTM and CDR2 ANQGSEA. The CDR3 sequence is 11 residues long. Trimming removed 6 bases from V and 5 bases from J, with 10 bases in between. CDR3 DNA: TGCAGCGTCAGAACCACGTATGGCTACACCTTC. This sequence encodes CSVRTTYGYTF.

The chain uses TRBV24-1 and TRBJ2-2; 7 positions match TRBD2. J was trimmed by 1 base and V by 9 bases; bases with no gene match: 7. Germline V gene lookup returns CDR1 KGHDR and CDR2 SFDVKD. The CDR3 is made up of 15 amino acids. The CDR3 sequence is CATGPSGGNTGELFF. CDR3 bases: TGTGCCACCGGTCCTAGCGGTGGGAACACCGGGGAGCTGTTTTTT.